The 21 T cell receptor beta chains given below trace back to one sample, sequenced in a study of OX40 agonist ivuxolimab in advanced cancers. Profiling relied on immunoSEQ multiplex PCR, and the TCRdb table lists in-frame clones only, not all of them. The sample has just over 95,000 clones, about 90% seen once. The material sequenced was CD4+ or CD8+ T cells sorted from blood, taken in a trial of the OX40 agonist ivuxolimab. Receptor source: an adult with an advanced solid tumor such as melanoma, head and neck, liver or kidney cancer.

The chain carries TRBV6-5 and TRBJ2-2; TRBD1 matches 9 bases. Germline CDR1 is MNHEY and CDR2 is SVGAGI. The CDR3 is 16 amino acids. Unmatched junction bases numbered 6, after V lost 0 bases and J lost 7 bases. CDR3 coding DNA: TGTGCCAGCAGTTACTCGTTGGGGACAGGGTTCGGGGAGCTGTTTTTT. Translating gives CASSYSLGTGFGELFF.

This rearrangement joins TRBV6-1 to TRBJ1-5; D not resolved. Trimming removed 5 bases from V and 9 bases from J, with 14 bases in between. The germline CDR1 and CDR2 sequences are MNHNS and SASEGT. This CDR3 spans 13 amino acids. In nucleotides, the CDR3 is TGTGCCAGCAGTACACGACTTAGTAGGCCCCAGCATTTT. It is translated as CASSTRLSRPQHF.

The V call is TRBV28, the J call TRBJ2-7; D uncertain. This CDR3 comprises 12 residues. Germline V CDR1 and CDR2: MDHEN, SYDVKM. Trimming stripped 6 bases from V and 3 bases from J, with 9 bases between. CDR3 sequence reads: CASRPDFYEQYF. The CDR3 nucleotides are TGTGCCAGCAGGCCCGACTTCTACGAGCAGTACTTC.

The chain uses TRBV5-1 and TRBJ1-1, with D possibly TRBD1 on 6 matching bases. V dropped 0 bases and J dropped 1 base, with 10 bases sitting between them. The V gene's germline CDR1 is SGHRS and CDR2 YFSETQ. The CDR3 runs 15 residues. DNA for the CDR3: TGCGCCAGCAGCTTGGGGCAGGGGAAGAACACTGAAGCTTTCTTT. This gives the protein CASSLGQGKNTEAFF.

The chain carries TRBV7-2 and TRBJ2-2; either TRBD1 or TRBD2 may fit D (5 bases each). The CDR3 runs to 14 residues. The V gene lost 3 bases and the J gene lost 6 bases, with 11 bases spanning the gap. The V gene's germline CDR1 is SGHTA and CDR2 FQGNSA. The CDR3 nucleotides read TGTGCCAGCAGCTTCACCCCGGGGCCCGGGGAGCTGTTTTTT. It encodes CASSFTPGPGELFF. Full variable domain (remainder filled in from reference TRBV7-2 and TRBJ2-2): GAGVSQSPSNKVTEKGKDVELRCDPISGHTALYWYRQSLGQGLEFLIYFQGNSAPDKSGLPSDRFSAERTGGSVSTLTIQRTQQEDSAVYLCASSFTPGPGELFFGEGSRLTVL.

The chain employs TRBV6-5 and TRBJ1-2, with D hard to call. V lost 0 bases to trimming and J lost 3 bases, with 8 bases between them. This CDR3 region has 14 residues. The germline V gene encodes CDR1 MNHEY and CDR2 SVGAGI. The CDR3 loop is CASSYSGSYYGYTF. The CDR3 DNA sequence: TGTGCCAGCAGTTACTCGGGGAGTTACTATGGCTACACCTTC.

The gene calls are TRBV28 and TRBJ2-1; TRBD2 agrees at 7 bases. The CDR3 has 16 residues. The ends lost 4 bases at V and 0 bases at J; junction bases unmatched: 6. CDR1 MDHEN and CDR2 SYDVKM come from the germline V gene. In nucleotides, the CDR3 is TGTGCCAGCAGTTCTACTAGCGTAGACTCCTACAATGAGCAGTTCTTC. Encoded protein: CASSSTSVDSYNEQFF.

Here the CDR3 DNA reads TGTGCCAGCAGCTTAGCGAATCGGGGCTATGGCTACACCTTC. Translating it yields CASSLANRGYGYTF. The chain links TRBV7-6 to TRBJ1-2; D uncertain. The CDR3 is 14 residues long. The germline V gene encodes CDR1 SGHVS and CDR2 FNYEAQ. V lost 0 bases to trimming and J lost 4 bases, with 9 bases between them.

V gene TRBV9 combines with J gene TRBJ1-6, with 7 bases identical to TRBD1. Germline-derived CDR1 and CDR2 are SGDLS and YYNGEE. This CDR3 comprises 15 residues. Trimming took 3 bases from V and 10 from J; bases not matched to a gene: 10. CDR3 nucleotide sequence: TGTGCCAGCAGCGGCCGGACGACAGGGAGGTCACCCCTCCACTTT. Translated: CASSGRTTGRSPLHF.

The chain's CDR3 is CASSSWLAPRQETQYF. The CDR3 DNA is TGTGCCAGCAGCTCCTGGCTAGCCCCAAGACAAGAGACCCAGTACTTC. The rearrangement uses TRBV7-9 and TRBJ2-5, with D possibly being TRBD2 (5 bases). The CDR3 runs 16 residues. Germline CDR1 reads SEHNR; CDR2 reads FQNEAQ (reference sequence). V dropped 4 bases and J dropped 2 bases, with 17 bases sitting between them.

The V and J genes are TRBV7-3 and TRBJ1-5; D not certain. In germline, CDR1 is SGHTA, CDR2 FQGTGA. Trimming took off 4 bases at V and 9 bases at J, with 13 bases between the two ends. The CDR3 totals 13 residues. The CDR3 DNA follows: TGTGCCAGCAGCTCCGCAGACCGGTGGCCCCAGCATTTT. This encodes CASSSADRWPQHF.

This chain joins TRBV6-5 and TRBJ2-6, with D possibly called TRBD1 or TRBD2 (5 bases each). The V end lost 4 bases, the J end lost 0 bases, and 10 bases lay between the germline ends. The CDR3 contains 16 residues. The germline V gene encodes CDR1 MNHEY and CDR2 SVGAGI. CDR3 nucleotides: TGTGCCAGCAGTTCCGGGACGGCCTCTGGGGCCAACGTCCTGACTTTC. Protein: CASSSGTASGANVLTF.

This clone was seen a handful of times. J is TRBJ1-5 and V is TRBV6-5; D is perhaps TRBD1 (6 bases). V lost 6 bases to trimming and J lost 3 bases, with 15 bases between them. Germline CDR1 reads MNHEY; CDR2 reads SVGAGI. The CDR3 contains 15 residues. CDR3 region: CASRARGGDNQPQHF. The CDR3 coding sequence is TGTGCCAGCAGGGCTCGAGGGGGGGACAATCAGCCCCAGCATTTT.

The rearrangement joins TRBV11-1 to TRBJ2-1; a weak D match, TRBD2 (5 bases). The CDR3 spans 16 residues. From germline, CDR1 is SGHAT and CDR2 FQDESV (reference sequence). The V and J ends lost 2 bases and 5 bases respectively, with 16 bases between them. For the CDR3, the DNA is TGTGCCAGCAGCTTAAGCACCATAGCGTCCCACAATGAGCAGTTCTTC. It encodes CASSLSTIASHNEQFF.

V gene TRBV27 combines with J gene TRBJ1-4, with D perhaps matching TRBD1 (5 bases). Trimming took 7 bases from V and 2 from J, leaving 11 bases between them. Germline CDR1 reads MNHEY; CDR2 reads SMNVEV (reference sequence). There are 14 residues in the CDR3. CDR3 sequence: CASKYRGTNEKLFF. CDR3 sequence (DNA): TGTGCCAGCAAGTACCGGGGGACTAATGAAAAACTGTTTTTT.

The gene calls are TRBV5-6 and TRBJ1-6; no definite D call. The germline V and J ends were trimmed by 0 bases and 9 bases, with 7 bases remaining between them. Germline CDR1 reads SGHDT; CDR2 reads YYEEEE. The CDR3 loop spans 13 amino acids. CDR3: CASSLVMGSPLHF. The CDR3 DNA follows: TGTGCCAGCAGCTTGGTAATGGGTTCACCCCTCCACTTT.

This clone was seen just once. V is TRBV6-1 and J is TRBJ1-2; D is undetermined. This CDR3 contains 15 residues. The germline CDR1 and CDR2 sequences are MNHNS and SASEGT. V shed 2 bases and J shed 4 bases, with 14 bases lying between them. The CDR3 sequence is CASSERGRASYGYTF. CDR3 in DNA: TGTGCCAGCAGTGAACGGGGAAGGGCTTCCTATGGCTACACCTTC.

This clone appeared a single time. The rearrangement uses TRBV5-1 and TRBJ2-3; possible D gene TRBD1, 6 bases. Looked up from germline, CDR1 is SGHRS and CDR2 is YFSETQ. CDR3 length equals 16 residues. Trimming stripped 0 bases from V and 0 bases from J, with 11 bases between. The CDR3 region has the DNA TGCGCCAGCAGCTTGGAACGGACAGCTAGCACAGATACGCAGTATTTT. Protein: CASSLERTASTDTQYF.

The chain links TRBV5-4 to TRBJ2-5, with D perhaps TRBD1 or TRBD2 (6 bases each). The CDR3 covers 15 residues. V lost 4 bases and J 4 bases, leaving 17 bases between the germline ends. Germline loops: CDR1 SGHNT, CDR2 YYREEE (reference sequence). Here the CDR3 DNA reads TGTGCCAGCAGCGGGGCTAAGGGGGGAGGAGAGACCCAGTACTTC. It codes for CASSGAKGGGETQYF.

This chain uses TRBV30 with TRBJ2-2, with D possibly matching TRBD1 (5 bases). The CDR3 is 12 amino acids. Germline-derived CDR1 and CDR2 are GTSNPN and SVGIG (reference sequence). Trimming shortened V by 2 bases and J by 5 bases, and 6 bases separated the two germline ends. Written as DNA, the CDR3 is TGTGCCTGGAGTAGGGGTACCGGGGAGCTGTTTTTT. Translated: CAWSRGTGELFF.

The rearrangement uses TRBV7-3 and TRBJ2-2, with 8 nucleotides matching TRBD2. J gave up 3 bases and V 6 bases, and 3 bases lay outside the gene matches. Germline assignment: CDR1 SGHTA and CDR2 FQGTGA. The CDR3 has 14 residues. The CDR3 sequence is CASRPGGDTGELFF. The CDR3 bases are TGTGCCAGCAGACCCGGGGGGGACACCGGGGAGCTGTTTTTT.